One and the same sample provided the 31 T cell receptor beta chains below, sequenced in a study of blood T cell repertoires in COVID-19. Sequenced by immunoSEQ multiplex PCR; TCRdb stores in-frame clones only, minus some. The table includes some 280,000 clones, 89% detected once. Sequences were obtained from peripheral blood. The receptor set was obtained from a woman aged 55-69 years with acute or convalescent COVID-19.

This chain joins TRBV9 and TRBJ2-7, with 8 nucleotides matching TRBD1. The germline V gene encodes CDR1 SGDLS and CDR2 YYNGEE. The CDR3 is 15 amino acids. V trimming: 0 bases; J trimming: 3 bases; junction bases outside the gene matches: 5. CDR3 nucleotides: TGTGCCAGCAGCGTAGGGCAGGGGGCCGTCTACGAGCAGTACTTC. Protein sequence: CASSVGQGAVYEQYF.

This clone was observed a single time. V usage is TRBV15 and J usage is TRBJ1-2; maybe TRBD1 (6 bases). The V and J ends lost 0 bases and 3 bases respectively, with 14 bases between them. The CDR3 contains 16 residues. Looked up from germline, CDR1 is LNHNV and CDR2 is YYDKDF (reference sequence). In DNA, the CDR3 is TGTGCCACCAGCAGAGATGAACGGGGGGCTGACTATGGCTACACCTTC. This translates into CATSRDERGADYGYTF.

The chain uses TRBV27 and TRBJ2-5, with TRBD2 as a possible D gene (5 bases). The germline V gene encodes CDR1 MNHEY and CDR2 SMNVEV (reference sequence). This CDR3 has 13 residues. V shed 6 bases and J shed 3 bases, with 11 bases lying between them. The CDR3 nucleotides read TGTGCCAGCAGCCCCTGGGAGAAAGAGACCCAGTACTTC. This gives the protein CASSPWEKETQYF.

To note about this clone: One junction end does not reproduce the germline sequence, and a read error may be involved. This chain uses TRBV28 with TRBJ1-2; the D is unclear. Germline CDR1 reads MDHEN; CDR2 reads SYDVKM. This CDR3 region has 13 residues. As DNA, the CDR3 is TGTGCCGGCAGTTTAGTTTCGTCCGATGGCTACACCTTC. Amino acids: CAGSLVSSDGYTF.

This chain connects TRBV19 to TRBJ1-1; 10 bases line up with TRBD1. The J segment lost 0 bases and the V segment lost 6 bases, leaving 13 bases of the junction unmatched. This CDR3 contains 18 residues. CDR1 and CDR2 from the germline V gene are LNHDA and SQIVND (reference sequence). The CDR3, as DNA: TGTGCCAGTAGACTTTCCGGGACAGGGGTGACCATGAACACTGAAGCTTTCTTT. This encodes CASRLSGTGVTMNTEAFF.

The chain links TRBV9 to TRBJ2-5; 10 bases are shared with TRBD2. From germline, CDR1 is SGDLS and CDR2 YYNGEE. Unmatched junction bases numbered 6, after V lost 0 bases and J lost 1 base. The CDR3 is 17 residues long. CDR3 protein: CASSVDPSGGIQETQYF. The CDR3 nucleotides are TGTGCCAGCAGCGTAGACCCTAGCGGGGGAATCCAAGAGACCCAGTACTTC.

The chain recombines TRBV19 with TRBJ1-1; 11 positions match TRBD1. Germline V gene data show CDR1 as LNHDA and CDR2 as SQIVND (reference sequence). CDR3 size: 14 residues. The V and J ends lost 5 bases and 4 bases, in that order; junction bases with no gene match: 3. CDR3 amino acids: CASSFGTGGTEAFF. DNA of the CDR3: TGTGCCAGTAGTTTTGGGACAGGGGGCACTGAAGCTTTCTTT.

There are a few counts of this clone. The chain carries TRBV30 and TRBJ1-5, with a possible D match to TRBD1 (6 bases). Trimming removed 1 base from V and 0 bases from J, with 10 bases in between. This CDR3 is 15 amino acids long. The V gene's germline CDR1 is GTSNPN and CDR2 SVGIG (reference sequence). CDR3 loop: CAWSAGGASNQPQHF. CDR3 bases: TGTGCCTGGAGTGCGGGGGGCGCTAGCAATCAGCCCCAGCATTTT.

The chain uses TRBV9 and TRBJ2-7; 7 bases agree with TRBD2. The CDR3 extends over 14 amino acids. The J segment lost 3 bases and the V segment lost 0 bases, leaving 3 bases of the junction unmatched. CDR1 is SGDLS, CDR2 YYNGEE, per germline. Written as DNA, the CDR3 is TGTGCCAGCAGCGTAGGACTAGCAGTCTACGAGCAGTACTTC. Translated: CASSVGLAVYEQYF.

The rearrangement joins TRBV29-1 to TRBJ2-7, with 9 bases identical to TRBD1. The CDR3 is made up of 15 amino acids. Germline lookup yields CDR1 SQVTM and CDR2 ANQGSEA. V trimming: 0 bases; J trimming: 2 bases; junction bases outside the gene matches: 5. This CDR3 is CSVEDMTGGAYEQYF. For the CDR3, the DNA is TGCAGCGTTGAAGATATGACAGGGGGGGCCTACGAGCAGTACTTC.

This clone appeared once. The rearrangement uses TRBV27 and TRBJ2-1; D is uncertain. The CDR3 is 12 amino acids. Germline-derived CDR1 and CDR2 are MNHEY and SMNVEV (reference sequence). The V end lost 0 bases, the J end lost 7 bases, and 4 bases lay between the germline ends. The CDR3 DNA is TGTGCCAGCAGTTTATCCAGGAATGAGCAGTTCTTC. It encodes CASSLSRNEQFF.

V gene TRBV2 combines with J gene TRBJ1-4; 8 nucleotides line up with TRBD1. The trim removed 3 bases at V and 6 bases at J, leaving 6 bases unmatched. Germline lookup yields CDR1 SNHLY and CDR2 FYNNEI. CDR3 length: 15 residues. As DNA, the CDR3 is TGTGCCAGCAGTGAGGGGGACAGGCCTCATGAAAAACTGTTTTTT. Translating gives CASSEGDRPHEKLFF.

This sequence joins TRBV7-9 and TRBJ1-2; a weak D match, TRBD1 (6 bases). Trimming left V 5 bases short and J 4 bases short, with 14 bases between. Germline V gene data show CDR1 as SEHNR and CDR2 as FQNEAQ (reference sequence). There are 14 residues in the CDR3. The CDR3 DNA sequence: TGTGCCAGCAGCCGTTTGGGGGCGGTCTATGGCTACACCTTC. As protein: CASSRLGAVYGYTF.

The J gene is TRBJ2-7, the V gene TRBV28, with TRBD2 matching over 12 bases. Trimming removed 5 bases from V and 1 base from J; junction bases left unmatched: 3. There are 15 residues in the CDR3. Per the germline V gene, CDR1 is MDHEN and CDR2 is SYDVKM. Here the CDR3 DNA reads TGTGCCAGCAGTAAAGGGACTAGCGGGTCCTACGAGCAGTACTTC. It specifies CASSKGTSGSYEQYF.

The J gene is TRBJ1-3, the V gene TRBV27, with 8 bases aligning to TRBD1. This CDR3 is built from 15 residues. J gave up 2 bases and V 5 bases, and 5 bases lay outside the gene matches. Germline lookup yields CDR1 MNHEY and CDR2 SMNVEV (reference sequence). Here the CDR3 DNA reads TGTGCCAGCAGTCCGGACAGGGCCCCTGGAAACACCATATATTTT. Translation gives CASSPDRAPGNTIYF.

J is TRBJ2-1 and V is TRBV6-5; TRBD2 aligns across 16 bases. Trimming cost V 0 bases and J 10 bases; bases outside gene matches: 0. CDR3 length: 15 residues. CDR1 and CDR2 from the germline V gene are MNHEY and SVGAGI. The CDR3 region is CASSYSGLAGGEQFF. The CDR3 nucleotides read TGTGCCAGCAGTTACTCGGGACTAGCGGGAGGGGAGCAGTTCTTC.

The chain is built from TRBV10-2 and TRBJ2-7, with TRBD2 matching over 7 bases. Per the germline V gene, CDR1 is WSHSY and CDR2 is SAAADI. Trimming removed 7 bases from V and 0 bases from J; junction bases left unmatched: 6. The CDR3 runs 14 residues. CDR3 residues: CASKATSLSYEQYF. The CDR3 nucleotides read TGCGCCAGCAAAGCGACTAGCCTCTCCTACGAGCAGTACTTC.

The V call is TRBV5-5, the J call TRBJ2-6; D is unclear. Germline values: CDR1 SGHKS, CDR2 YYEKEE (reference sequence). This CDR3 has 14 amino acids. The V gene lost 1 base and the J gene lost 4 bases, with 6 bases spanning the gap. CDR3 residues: CASSLFSGANVLTF. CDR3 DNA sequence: TGTGCCAGCAGCTTGTTCTCCGGGGCCAACGTCCTGACTTTC.

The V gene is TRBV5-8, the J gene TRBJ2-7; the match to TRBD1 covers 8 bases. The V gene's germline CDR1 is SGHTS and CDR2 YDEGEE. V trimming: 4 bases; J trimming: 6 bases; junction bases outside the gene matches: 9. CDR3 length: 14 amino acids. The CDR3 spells CASSRRNDRGEQYF. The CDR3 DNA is TGTGCCAGCAGCCGCCGGAACGACAGGGGCGAGCAGTACTTC.

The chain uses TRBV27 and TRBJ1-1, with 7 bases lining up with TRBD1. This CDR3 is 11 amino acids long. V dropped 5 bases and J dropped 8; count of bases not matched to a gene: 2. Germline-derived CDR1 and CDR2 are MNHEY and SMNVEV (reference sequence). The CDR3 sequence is CASSDREEAFF. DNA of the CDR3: TGTGCCAGCAGTGACAGGGAGGAAGCTTTCTTT.

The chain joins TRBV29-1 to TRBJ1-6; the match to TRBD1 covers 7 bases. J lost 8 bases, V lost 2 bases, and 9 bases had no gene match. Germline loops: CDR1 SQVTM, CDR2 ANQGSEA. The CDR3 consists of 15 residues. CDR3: CSVEIKTGWDSPLHF. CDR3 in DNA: TGCAGCGTTGAAATAAAGACAGGGTGGGATTCACCCCTCCACTTT.

The CDR3 DNA sequence: TGTGCCTGGAGTCCCCTCGACGAGCAGTACTTC. Its protein is CAWSPLDEQYF. The chain is built from TRBV30 and TRBJ2-7, with D uncertain. CDR1 is GTSNPN and CDR2 is SVGIG in the germline V gene (reference sequence). Trimming took off 2 bases at V and 5 bases at J, with 7 bases between the two ends. The CDR3 loop spans 11 amino acids.

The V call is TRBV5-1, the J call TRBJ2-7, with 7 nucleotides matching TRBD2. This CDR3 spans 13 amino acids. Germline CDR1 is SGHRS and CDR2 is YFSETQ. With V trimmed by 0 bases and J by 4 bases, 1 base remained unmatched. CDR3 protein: CASSLELAYEQYF. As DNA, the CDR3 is TGCGCCAGCAGCTTGGAACTAGCGTACGAGCAGTACTTC.

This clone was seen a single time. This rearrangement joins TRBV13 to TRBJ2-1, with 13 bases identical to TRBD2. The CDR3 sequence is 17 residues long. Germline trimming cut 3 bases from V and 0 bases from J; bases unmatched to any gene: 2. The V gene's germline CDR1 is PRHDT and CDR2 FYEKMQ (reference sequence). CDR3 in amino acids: CASSFWTSGSSYNEQFF. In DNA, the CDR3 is TGTGCCAGCAGCTTCTGGACTAGCGGGAGCTCCTACAATGAGCAGTTCTTC.

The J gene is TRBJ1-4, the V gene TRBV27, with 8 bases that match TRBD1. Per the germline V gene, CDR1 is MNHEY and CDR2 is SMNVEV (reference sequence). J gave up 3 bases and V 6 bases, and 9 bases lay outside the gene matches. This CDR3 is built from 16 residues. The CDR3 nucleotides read TGTGCCAGCAGAGCGTCAGGGGGCGTACCTAATGAAAAACTGTTTTTT. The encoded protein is CASRASGGVPNEKLFF.

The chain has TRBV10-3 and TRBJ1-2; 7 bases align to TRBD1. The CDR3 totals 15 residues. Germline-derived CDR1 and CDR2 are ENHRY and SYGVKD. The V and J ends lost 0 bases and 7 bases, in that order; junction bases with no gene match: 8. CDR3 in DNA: TGTGCCATCAGTGAGTCAAATGACAGGGCAAGTGGCTACACCTTC. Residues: CAISESNDRASGYTF.

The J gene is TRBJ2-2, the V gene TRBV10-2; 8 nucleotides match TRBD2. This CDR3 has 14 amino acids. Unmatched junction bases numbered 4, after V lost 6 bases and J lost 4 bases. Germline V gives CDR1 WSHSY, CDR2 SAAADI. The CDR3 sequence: CASRTSASTGELFF. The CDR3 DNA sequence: TGCGCCAGCAGGACTAGCGCGAGCACCGGGGAGCTGTTTTTT.

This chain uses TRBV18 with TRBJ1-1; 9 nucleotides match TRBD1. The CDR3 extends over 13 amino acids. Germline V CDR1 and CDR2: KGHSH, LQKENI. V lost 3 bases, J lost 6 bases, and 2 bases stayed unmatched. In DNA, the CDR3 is TGTGCCAGCTCACCGCGGGACAGGGCTGAAGCTTTCTTT. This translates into CASSPRDRAEAFF.

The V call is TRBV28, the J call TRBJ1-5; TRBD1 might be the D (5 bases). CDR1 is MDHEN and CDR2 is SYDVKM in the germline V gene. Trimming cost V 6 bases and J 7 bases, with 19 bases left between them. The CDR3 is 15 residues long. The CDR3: CASSPSKGSGQPQHF. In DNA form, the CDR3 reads TGTGCCAGCAGCCCCTCGAAGGGGTCTGGACAGCCCCAGCATTTT. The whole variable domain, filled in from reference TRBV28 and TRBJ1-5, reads DVKVTQSSRYLVKRTGEKVFLECVQDMDHENMFWYRQDPGLGLRLIYFSYDVKMKEKGDIPEGYSVSREKKERFSLILESASTNQTSMYLCASSPSKGSGQPQHFGDGTRLSIL.

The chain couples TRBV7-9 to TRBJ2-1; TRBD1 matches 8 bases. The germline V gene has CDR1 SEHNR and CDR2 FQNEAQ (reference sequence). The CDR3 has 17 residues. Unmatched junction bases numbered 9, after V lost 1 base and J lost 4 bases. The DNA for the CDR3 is TGTGCCAGCAGCTTAGATGTAAGACAGGGGTTGTACAATGAGCAGTTCTTC. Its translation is CASSLDVRQGLYNEQFF.

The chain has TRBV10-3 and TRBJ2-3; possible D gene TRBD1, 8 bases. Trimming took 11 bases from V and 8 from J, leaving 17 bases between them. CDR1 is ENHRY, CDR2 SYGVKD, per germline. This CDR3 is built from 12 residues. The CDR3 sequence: CAAQGAGVTQYF. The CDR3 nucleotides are TGTGCCGCCCAGGGGGCGGGGGTTACGCAGTATTTT.